Each of the 19 T cell receptor beta chains below was sequenced from the same sample in a study of cytomegalovirus exposure and HLA in healthy donors. 60 Vbeta and 13 Jbeta primers were used in PCR. Repertoires were generated with immunoSEQ multiplex PCR, while TCRdb's copy carries only in-frame clones and drops some. The table records around 110,000 clones, 80% to 85% of them present only once. The source material was PBMCs. The receptors originated from a woman aged 30 to 39 in good health and CMV-seronegative.

This clone was found once. The CDR3, as DNA: TGCGCCAGCAGCCCTGGGGTAGCGGGACTACGAAACACCATATATTTT. This sequence encodes CASSPGVAGLRNTIYF. The gene calls are TRBV5-1 and TRBJ1-3, with a tentative D call TRBD1 (5 bases). The V and J ends lost 4 bases and 5 bases respectively, with 19 bases between them. The CDR3 contains 16 residues. Germline V gene data show CDR1 as SGHRS and CDR2 as YFSETQ. Complete variable domain (other parts from reference TRBV5-1 and TRBJ1-3): KAGVTQTPRYLIKTRGQQVTLSCSPISGHRSVSWYQQTPGQGLQFLFEYFSETQRNKGNFPGRFSGRQFSNSRSEMNVSTLELGDSALYLCASSPGVAGLRNTIYFGEGSWLTVV.

This clone was found a few times. The V call is TRBV7-8, the J call TRBJ1-1, with 9 bases that match TRBD1. The V segment lost 2 bases and the J segment 1 base; nucleotides outside the gene matches: 5. This CDR3 is 16 amino acids long. Germline values: CDR1 SGHVS, CDR2 FQNEAQ. CDR3 sequence reads: CASSLRDRGSNTEAFF. In DNA, the CDR3 is TGTGCCAGCAGCTTAAGAGACAGGGGGTCGAACACTGAAGCTTTCTTT.

The chain combines TRBV4-1 with TRBJ2-3, with a possible D match to TRBD2 (6 bases). Germline lookup yields CDR1 MGHRA and CDR2 YSYEKL. V gave up 0 bases and J gave up 0 bases, with 10 bases separating them. This CDR3 spans 16 amino acids. The CDR3, as DNA: TGCGCCAGCAGCCAAGATATCGGGAGTAGCACAGATACGCAGTATTTT. It encodes CASSQDIGSSTDTQYF.

This clone appeared a few times. This sequence joins TRBV6-6 and TRBJ2-5; the match to TRBD1 covers 10 bases. The J call is uncertain, as TRBJ2-7 better fits the DNA end. Germline loops: CDR1 MNHNY, CDR2 SVGAGI (reference sequence). This CDR3 region has 15 residues. CDR3 nucleotide sequence: TGTGCCAGCAGGGACCGGACAGGGGGCTCCTACGAGCAGTACTTC. Translation: CASRDRTGGSYEQYF.

This clone appeared a single time. CDR3 in amino acids: CASKLRGRGQPQHF. CDR3 bases: TGTGCCAGCAAATTGCGGGGGCGCGGTCAGCCCCAGCATTTT. This chain uses TRBV28 with TRBJ1-5, with D tentatively TRBD1 (6 bases). The germline V gene has CDR1 MDHEN and CDR2 SYDVKM. The CDR3 has 14 residues. Between the trimmed V and J ends, which lost 7 bases and 6 bases, there was a span of 16 bases. Full variable domain (outside the CDR3, taken from reference TRBV28 and TRBJ1-5): DVKVTQSSRYLVKRTGEKVFLECVQDMDHENMFWYRQDPGLGLRLIYFSYDVKMKEKGDIPEGYSVSREKKERFSLILESASTNQTSMYLCASKLRGRGQPQHFGDGTRLSIL.

The V call is TRBV15, the J call TRBJ1-4; D is unclear. The CDR3 contains 12 residues. Germline CDR1 is LNHNV and CDR2 is YYDKDF (reference sequence). The ends were cut back, 5 bases at V and 7 bases at J, with 8 bases in the middle. The CDR3, as DNA: TGTGCCACCAGCTCCCGGGGTGAAAAACTGTTTTTT. Protein product: CATSSRGEKLFF.

The V and J genes are TRBV7-9 and TRBJ2-1, with D perhaps TRBD1 (6 bases). There are 16 residues in the CDR3. Trimming left V 5 bases short and J 4 bases short, with 18 bases between. Germline assignment: CDR1 SEHNR and CDR2 FQNEAQ (reference sequence). The chain's CDR3 is CASSPRDTHPYNEQFF. DNA of the CDR3: TGTGCCAGCAGCCCCCGGGACACCCATCCTTACAATGAGCAGTTCTTC.

The genes are TRBV6-6 and TRBJ1-1, with 7 bases aligning to TRBD1. Germline-derived CDR1 and CDR2 are MNHNY and SVGAGI (reference sequence). V lost 4 bases to trimming and J lost 10 bases; unmatched junction nucleotides: 9. This CDR3 has 13 residues. The CDR3 DNA reads as TGTGCCAGCAGTTCCGGACAGGCCGCAGGAGCTTTCTTT. It encodes CASSSGQAAGAFF.

The chain recombines TRBV5-4 with TRBJ1-1, with a possible D match to TRBD1 (6 bases). Germline CDR1 reads SGHNT; CDR2 reads YYREEE (reference sequence). V lost 4 bases and J 10 bases, leaving 17 bases between the germline ends. CDR3 length: 13 residues. The CDR3 loop reads CASSQDSFPGAFF. CDR3 in DNA: TGTGCCAGCAGCCAGGACAGTTTTCCTGGAGCTTTCTTT.

The chain is built from TRBV7-3 and TRBJ2-1; 13 bases agree with TRBD2. The CDR3 is 16 amino acids. Germline-derived CDR1 and CDR2 are SGHTA and FQGTGA. Trimming cost V 5 bases and J 7 bases; bases outside gene matches: 8. CDR3 DNA: TGTGCCAGCAGCCCCACGGGACTAGCGGGAAATAATGAGCAGTTCTTC. This translates into CASSPTGLAGNNEQFF.

This rearrangement joins TRBV28 to TRBJ2-7; 7 bases line up with TRBD2. This CDR3 has 13 residues. Germline values: CDR1 MDHEN, CDR2 SYDVKM. Unmatched junction bases numbered 1, after V lost 2 bases and J lost 3 bases. CDR3 in amino acids: CASSLPGGYEQYF. The CDR3 region has the DNA TGTGCCAGCAGTTTACCGGGAGGCTACGAGCAGTACTTC.

The rearrangement uses TRBV7-8 and TRBJ2-1; D is undetermined. Trimming removed 8 bases from V and 5 bases from J, with 16 bases in between. The CDR3 length is 14 residues. The germline V gene has CDR1 SGHVS and CDR2 FQNEAQ. CDR3 bases: TGTGCCAGCCACCCCGGTGGCGCGGACAATGAGCAGTTCTTC. Translating gives CASHPGGADNEQFF. The whole variable domain, filled in from reference TRBV7-8 and TRBJ2-1, reads GAGVSQSPRYKVAKRGQDVALRCDPISGHVSLFWYQQALGQGPEFLTYFQNEAQLDKSGLPSDRFFAERPEGSVSTLKIQRTQQEDSAVYLCASHPGGADNEQFFGPGTRLTVL.

The rearrangement links TRBV28 to TRBJ2-1, with TRBD2 matching over 13 bases. The V and J ends lost 6 bases and 8 bases, in that order; junction bases with no gene match: 10. Germline loops: CDR1 MDHEN, CDR2 SYDVKM. CDR3 length: 16 amino acids. The CDR3 protein is CASSLPGLAGRDEQFF. CDR3 nucleotides: TGTGCCAGCAGCCTCCCGGGACTAGCGGGAAGGGATGAGCAGTTCTTC.

The rearrangement links TRBV5-4 to TRBJ2-3; perhaps TRBD2 as D (6 bases). CDR3 length: 13 residues. Trimming pared 7 bases from V and 1 base from J, leaving 10 bases between. CDR1 and CDR2 from the germline V gene are SGHNT and YYREEE (reference sequence). CDR3 amino acids: CASGSSGTDTQYF. The CDR3 DNA sequence: TGTGCCAGCGGGTCTAGCGGCACAGATACGCAGTATTTT.

This chain joins TRBV5-4 and TRBJ2-7; TRBD2 agrees at 14 bases. This CDR3 comprises 14 residues. V was clipped by 4 bases and J by 8 bases; unmatched bases: 5. The germline CDR1 and CDR2 sequences are SGHNT and YYREEE (reference sequence). CDR3 protein: CASSPWTSGRKQYF. In DNA form, the CDR3 reads TGTGCCAGCAGCCCCTGGACTAGCGGGAGGAAGCAGTACTTC.

V is TRBV6-1 and J is TRBJ2-1; D not resolved. From germline, CDR1 is MNHNS and CDR2 SASEGT. Deletions cut 2 bases from V and 8 bases from J, with 7 bases between. The CDR3 covers 12 residues. The CDR3 protein is CASSEPTDEQFF. The DNA of the CDR3 is TGTGCCAGCAGTGAACCTACCGATGAGCAGTTCTTC.

The rearrangement links TRBV21-1 to TRBJ2-5; no DNA check was done on the table's D call, TRBD1. TRBV21-1 is described as a pseudogene. The CDR3 consists of 18 residues. CDR3 protein: CASSIKLGRTGLQETQYF. In nucleotides, the CDR3 is TGTGCCAGCAGCATAAAGCTAGGGAGGACAGGCCTCCAAGAGACCCAGTACTTC.

The chain is built from TRBV27 and TRBJ2-7; 9 positions agree with TRBD2. V lost 5 bases to trimming and J lost 7 bases; unmatched junction nucleotides: 3. Germline V gene data show CDR1 as MNHEY and CDR2 as SMNVEV (reference sequence). The CDR3 runs to 12 residues. Here the CDR3 reads CASSIAGEEQYF. In DNA form, the CDR3 reads TGTGCCAGCAGTATAGCGGGAGAGGAGCAGTACTTC.

This chain joins TRBV27 and TRBJ2-3; perhaps TRBD2 as D (5 bases). The CDR3 loop spans 17 amino acids. Trimming left V 2 bases short and J 0 bases short, with 15 bases between. CDR1 and CDR2 (germline): MNHEY, SMNVEV (reference sequence). In DNA form, the CDR3 reads TGTGCCAGCAGTTTACAGGAGGACTCTGCAAGCACAGATACGCAGTATTTT. It codes for CASSLQEDSASTDTQYF.